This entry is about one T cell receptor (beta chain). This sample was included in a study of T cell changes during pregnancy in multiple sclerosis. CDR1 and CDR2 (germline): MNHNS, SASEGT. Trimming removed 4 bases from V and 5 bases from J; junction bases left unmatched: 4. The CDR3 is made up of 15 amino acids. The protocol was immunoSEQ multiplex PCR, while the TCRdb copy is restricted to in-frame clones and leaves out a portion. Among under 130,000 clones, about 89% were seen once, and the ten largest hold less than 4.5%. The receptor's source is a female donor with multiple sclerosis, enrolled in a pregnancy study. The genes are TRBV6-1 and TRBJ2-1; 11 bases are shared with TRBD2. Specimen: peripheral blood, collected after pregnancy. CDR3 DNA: TGTGCCAGCAGTGGGACTAGCGGGCTTGACAATGAGCAGTTCTTC. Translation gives CASSGTSGLDNEQFF.